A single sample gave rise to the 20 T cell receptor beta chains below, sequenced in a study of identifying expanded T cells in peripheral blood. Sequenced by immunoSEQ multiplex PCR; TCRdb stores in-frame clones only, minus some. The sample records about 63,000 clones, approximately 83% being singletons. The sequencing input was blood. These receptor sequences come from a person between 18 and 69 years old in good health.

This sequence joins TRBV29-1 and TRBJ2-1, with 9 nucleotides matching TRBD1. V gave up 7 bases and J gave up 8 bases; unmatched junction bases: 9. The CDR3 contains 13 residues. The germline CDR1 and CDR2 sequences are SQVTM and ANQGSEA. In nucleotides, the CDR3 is TGCAGCGGCTGCCGCGACAGGGGGGATGAGCAGTTCTTC. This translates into CSGCRDRGDEQFF.

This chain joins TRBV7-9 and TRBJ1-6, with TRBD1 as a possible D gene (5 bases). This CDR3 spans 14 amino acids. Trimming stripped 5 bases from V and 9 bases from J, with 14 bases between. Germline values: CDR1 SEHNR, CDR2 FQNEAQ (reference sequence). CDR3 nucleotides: TGTGCCAGCAGCAATGAACAGGACTTTTCACCCCTCCACTTT. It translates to CASSNEQDFSPLHF.

CDR3 sequence (DNA): TGTGCCAGCAGCGTAGTACCGGGAGGCGCTGGCTCCTACAATGAGCAGTTCTTC. This codes for CASSVVPGGAGSYNEQFF. The chain is built from TRBV9 and TRBJ2-1; 7 bases map to TRBD2. V was clipped by 0 bases and J by 0 bases; unmatched bases: 9. CDR3 length equals 18 residues. Germline CDR1 SGDLS, CDR2 YYNGEE.

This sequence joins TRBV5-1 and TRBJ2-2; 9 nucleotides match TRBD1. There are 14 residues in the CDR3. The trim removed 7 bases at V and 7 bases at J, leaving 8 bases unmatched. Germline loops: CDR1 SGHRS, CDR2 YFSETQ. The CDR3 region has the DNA TGCGCCAGCGAACAAACAGGGGGCGGCGGGGAGCTGTTTTTT. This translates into CASEQTGGGGELFF.

The CDR3 reads CASSLTSGGETQYF. In DNA, the CDR3 is TGTGCCAGCAGCTTGACTAGCGGAGGAGAGACCCAGTACTTC. This rearrangement joins TRBV7-9 to TRBJ2-5; TRBD2 agrees at 9 bases. V lost 3 bases to trimming and J lost 4 bases; unmatched junction nucleotides: 3. CDR3 size: 14 residues. CDR1 and CDR2 (germline): SEHNR, FQNEAQ (reference sequence).

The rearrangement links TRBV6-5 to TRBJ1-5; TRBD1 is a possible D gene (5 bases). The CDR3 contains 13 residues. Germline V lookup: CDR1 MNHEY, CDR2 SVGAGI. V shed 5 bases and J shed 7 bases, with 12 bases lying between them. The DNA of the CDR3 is TGTGCCAGCAGTGGCTGGGGGGGACAGCCCCAGCATTTT. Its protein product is CASSGWGGQPQHF.

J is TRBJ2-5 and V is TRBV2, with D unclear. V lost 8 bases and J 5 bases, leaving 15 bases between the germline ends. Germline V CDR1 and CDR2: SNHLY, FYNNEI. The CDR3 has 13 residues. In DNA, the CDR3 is TGTGCCAGCCGACTTAGGGCCGGGGAGACCCAGTACTTC. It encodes CASRLRAGETQYF.

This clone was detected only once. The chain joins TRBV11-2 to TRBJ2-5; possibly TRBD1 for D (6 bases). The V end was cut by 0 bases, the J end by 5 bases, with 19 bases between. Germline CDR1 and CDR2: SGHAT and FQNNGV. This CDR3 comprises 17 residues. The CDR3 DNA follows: TGTGCCAGCAGCTTAGATCGGGAAGGGGGAGTTAGGGAGACCCAGTACTTC. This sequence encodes CASSLDREGGVRETQYF.

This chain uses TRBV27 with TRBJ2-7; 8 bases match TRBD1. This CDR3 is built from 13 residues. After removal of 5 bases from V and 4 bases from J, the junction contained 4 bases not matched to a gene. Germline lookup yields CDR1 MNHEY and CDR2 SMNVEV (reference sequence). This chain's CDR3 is CASSPGQVYEQYF. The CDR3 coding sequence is TGTGCCAGCAGTCCGGGACAGGTGTACGAGCAGTACTTC.

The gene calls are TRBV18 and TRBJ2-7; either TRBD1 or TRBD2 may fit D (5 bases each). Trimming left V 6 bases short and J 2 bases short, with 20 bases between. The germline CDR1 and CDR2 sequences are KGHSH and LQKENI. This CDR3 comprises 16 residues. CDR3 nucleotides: TGTGCCAGCTCGATAACGTCCGGGACGGCTACCTACGAGCAGTACTTC. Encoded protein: CASSITSGTATYEQYF.

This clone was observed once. The CDR3 is CASSLGEGGKLFF. The CDR3 region has the DNA TGTGCCAGCAGCTTAGGGGAAGGGGGAAAACTGTTTTTT. The rearrangement uses TRBV7-9 and TRBJ1-4, with D maybe TRBD1 (6 bases). Trimming took off 1 base at V and 10 bases at J, with 10 bases between the two ends. This CDR3 contains 13 residues. Germline V gene lookup returns CDR1 SEHNR and CDR2 FQNEAQ (reference sequence).

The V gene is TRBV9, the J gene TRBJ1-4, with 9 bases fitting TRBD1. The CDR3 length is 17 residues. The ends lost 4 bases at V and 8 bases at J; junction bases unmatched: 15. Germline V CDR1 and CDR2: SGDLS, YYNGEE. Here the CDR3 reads CASSPGRTGGAREKLFF. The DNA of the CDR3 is TGTGCCAGCAGCCCCGGTCGTACAGGGGGCGCCAGGGAAAAACTGTTTTTT.

Written as DNA, the CDR3 is TGTGCCTGGAGTGTAGGGGGAAGGTCCTACAATGAGCAGTTCTTC. Translated: CAWSVGGRSYNEQFF. The V call is TRBV30, the J call TRBJ2-1; possibly TRBD1 for D (6 bases). V was pared by 0 bases and J by 1 base, with 10 bases between. The CDR3 loop spans 15 amino acids. CDR1 GTSNPN and CDR2 SVGIG come from the germline V gene (reference sequence). Using reference TRBV30 and TRBJ2-1 for the parts outside the CDR3, the full variable domain is SQTIHQWPATLVQPVGSPLSLECTVEGTSNPNLYWYRQAAGRGLQLLFYSVGIGQISSEVPQNLSASRPQDRQFILSSKKLLLSDSGFYLCAWSVGGRSYNEQFFGPGTRLTVL.

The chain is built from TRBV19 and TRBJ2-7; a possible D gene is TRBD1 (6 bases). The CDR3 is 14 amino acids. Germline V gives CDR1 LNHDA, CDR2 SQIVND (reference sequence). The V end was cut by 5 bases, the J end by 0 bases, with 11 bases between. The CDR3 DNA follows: TGTGCCAGTAGTGCCCGGGACATCTCCTACGAGCAGTACTTC. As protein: CASSARDISYEQYF.

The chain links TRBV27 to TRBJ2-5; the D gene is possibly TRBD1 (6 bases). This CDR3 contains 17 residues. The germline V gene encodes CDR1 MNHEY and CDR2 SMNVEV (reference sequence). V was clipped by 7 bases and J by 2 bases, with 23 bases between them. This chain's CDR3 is CASTSGRLNREQETQYF. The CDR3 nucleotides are TGTGCCAGCACCTCGGGGCGGTTAAACAGGGAACAAGAGACCCAGTACTTC.

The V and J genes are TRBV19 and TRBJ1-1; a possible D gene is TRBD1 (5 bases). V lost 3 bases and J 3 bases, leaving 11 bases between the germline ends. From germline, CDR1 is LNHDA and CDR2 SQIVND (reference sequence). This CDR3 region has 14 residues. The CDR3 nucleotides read TGTGCCAGTAGTATCAGGGTTCCGGACACTGAAGCTTTCTTT. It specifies CASSIRVPDTEAFF.

This chain's CDR3 is CASGHGGSGNTIYF. The DNA of the CDR3 is TGTGCCAGTGGACATGGGGGCTCTGGAAACACCATATATTTT. The V call is TRBV19, the J call TRBJ1-3; tentatively, D is TRBD1 (5 bases). The CDR3 contains 14 residues. CDR1 is LNHDA, CDR2 SQIVND, per germline (reference sequence). Trimming stripped 8 bases from V and 0 bases from J, with 11 bases between.

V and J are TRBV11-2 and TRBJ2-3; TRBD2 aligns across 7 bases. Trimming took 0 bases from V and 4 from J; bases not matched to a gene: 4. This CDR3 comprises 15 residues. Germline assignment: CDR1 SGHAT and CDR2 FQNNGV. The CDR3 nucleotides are TGTGCCAGCAGCTTAGATGGGGCGGGAGCAGATACGCAGTATTTT. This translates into CASSLDGAGADTQYF.

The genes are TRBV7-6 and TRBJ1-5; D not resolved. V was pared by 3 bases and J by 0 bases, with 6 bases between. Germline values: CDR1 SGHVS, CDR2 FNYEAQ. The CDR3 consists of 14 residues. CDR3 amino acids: CASSFDDSNQPQHF. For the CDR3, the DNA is TGTGCCAGCAGCTTTGATGATAGCAATCAGCCCCAGCATTTT. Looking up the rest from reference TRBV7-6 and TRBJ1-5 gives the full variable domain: GAGVSQSPRYKVTKRGQDVALRCDPISGHVSLYWYRQALGQGPEFLTYFNYEAQQDKSGLPNDRFSAERPEGSISTLTIQRTEQRDSAMYRCASSFDDSNQPQHFGDGTRLSIL.

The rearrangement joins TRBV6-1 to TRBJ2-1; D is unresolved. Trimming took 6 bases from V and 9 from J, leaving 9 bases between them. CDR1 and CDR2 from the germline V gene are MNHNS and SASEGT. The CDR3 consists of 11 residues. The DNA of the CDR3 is TGTGCCAGCAGCCACACGGGTGAGCAGTTCTTC. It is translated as CASSHTGEQFF.